Only a few counts were recorded for the clone carrying this T cell receptor beta chain. Its antigen remains unknown. The record originates from a study of identical twins. Using its own MiXCR run on the 5' RACE reads, TCRdb lists one record per CDR3 protein. The sample lists roughly 490,000 distinct CDR3 sequences; approximately 14% were seen once. Overall study results and limits: Whereas memory repertoires showed no such difference, abundant cord blood beta clonotypes carried fewer insertions. Zero-insertion findings could be partly confounded by invariant cells (MAIT and iNKT cells).

Per the germline V gene, CDR1 is MNHNS and CDR2 is SASEGT. The CDR3 is 10 residues long. V was pared by 8 bases and J by 8 bases, with 9 bases between. These sequences were also reported in another study, on yellow fever vaccine responses in identical twins. That source notes: A vaccine T cell response that seemed partly convergent and partly personalized was reported in twins.

Sequenced: CD4+ T cells sorted from blood. This TCR came from a woman between 18 and 29 years old in good health. The chain is built from TRBV6-1 and TRBJ2-5; D is uncertain. CDR3 sequence: CASGTLTQYF. The CDR3 region has the DNA TGTGCCAGCGGAACCCTAACCCAGTACTTC.